This TCR beta chain comes out of a study of human T cells and chemical hapten exposure. Whole-study context: Minor pooled library volume differences mainly drove per-sample TCR yield variation.

From germline, CDR1 is DFQATT and CDR2 SNEGSKA (reference sequence). The CDR3 totals 15 residues. The ends lost 0 bases at V and 7 bases at J; junction bases unmatched: 9. Noted time point: healthy volunteer bleed at 6 weeks. The template was total RNA from unfractionated whole blood. TCRdb called the RACE reads again in MiXCR, with one record for every CDR3 protein. Among more than 60,000 distinct CDR3 sequences, over 8.5% were seen once, and the ten largest hold approximately 1.4%. What was sequenced was whole blood. The receptor was isolated from a male donor in good health. Some clones in this sample may be carry-over from other donors' samples. The chain uses TRBV20-1 and TRBJ1-2; 9 bases match TRBD1. CDR3 coding DNA: TGCAGTGCTAGAGAGCCAGGAACAGGGGGCCTTGGCTACACCTTC. Translation: CSAREPGTGGLGYTF.